One and the same sample provided the 26 T cell receptor beta chains below, sequenced in a study of blood T cell repertoires in COVID-19. TCRdb's table, derived via immunoSEQ multiplex PCR, lists solely in-frame clones and lacks some. The sample yields 450,000 or so clones, roughly 90% seen once. The material sequenced was peripheral blood. Source of these receptors: a young man with COVID-19, enrolled during active disease.

The chain couples TRBV9 to TRBJ2-1; TRBD1 aligns across 7 bases. With 3 bases clipped from V and 8 bases from J, the junction kept 8 bases outside the gene matches. Germline loops: CDR1 SGDLS, CDR2 YYNGEE. This CDR3 has 14 residues. CDR3 in DNA: TGTGCCAGCAGCGCCCTGACAGGGATCGATGAGCAGTTCTTC. It specifies CASSALTGIDEQFF. The whole variable domain, remainder taken from reference TRBV9 and TRBJ2-1, is DSGVTQTPKHLITATGQRVTLRCSPRSGDLSVYWYQQSLDQGLQFLIQYYNGEERAKGNILERFSAQQFPDLHSELNLSSLELGDSALYFCASSALTGIDEQFFGPGTRLTVL.

The chain links TRBV5-1 to TRBJ2-3, with D perhaps TRBD2 (7 bases). Trimming removed 0 bases at V and 2 bases at J, with 16 bases between. Germline assignment: CDR1 SGHRS and CDR2 YFSETQ. The CDR3 consists of 17 residues. CDR3 in amino acids: CASSLGNWEGVTDTQYF. The CDR3 DNA follows: TGCGCCAGCAGCTTGGGCAACTGGGAGGGGGTCACAGATACGCAGTATTTT.

This clone was seen at least ten times. The chain carries TRBV6-5 and TRBJ1-1, with 7 bases matching TRBD1. This CDR3 is 13 amino acids long. Germline CDR1 MNHEY, CDR2 SVGAGI. V lost 7 bases to trimming and J lost 4 bases; unmatched junction nucleotides: 6. The CDR3 reads CASNQQGSTEAFF. DNA of the CDR3: TGTGCCAGCAACCAACAGGGGAGCACTGAAGCTTTCTTT.

The chain combines TRBV4-1 with TRBJ1-1, with D uncertain. Germline assignment: CDR1 MGHRA and CDR2 YSYEKL. The CDR3 length is 14 residues. The V end lost 5 bases, the J end lost 0 bases, and 10 bases lay between the germline ends. CDR3 coding DNA: TGCGCCAGCAGCTACCTACCGATGAACACTGAAGCTTTCTTT. Protein: CASSYLPMNTEAFF.

As regards this clone: A read error may account for a junction end that differs from germline. The V gene is TRBV7-7, the J gene TRBJ2-5; 11 bases are a match to TRBD1. Germline-derived CDR1 and CDR2 are SSHAT and FNYEAQ (reference sequence). This CDR3 contains 15 residues. The CDR3 spells CASSPGQGAGETQYF. The CDR3 region has the DNA TGTGCTAGCAGCCCAGGACAGGGGGCTGGGGAGACCCAGTACTTC.

The chain couples TRBV4-2 to TRBJ2-3, with D maybe TRBD1 (5 bases). The CDR3 contains 17 residues. The V end was cut by 1 base, the J end by 4 bases, with 18 bases between. Germline CDR1 reads LGHNA; CDR2 reads YNFKEQ. This chain's CDR3 is CASSQGSAREGADTQYF. CDR3 coding DNA: TGTGCCAGCAGCCAAGGGTCAGCCAGGGAAGGAGCAGATACGCAGTATTTT.

This clone was detected once. The gene calls are TRBV5-1 and TRBJ2-7, with D perhaps TRBD1 (6 bases). V was shortened by 4 bases and J by 3 bases, with 20 bases between the two germline ends. This CDR3 spans 16 amino acids. Per the germline V gene, CDR1 is SGHRS and CDR2 is YFSETQ. CDR3 region: CASSPSRKGVSYEQYF. The CDR3 DNA follows: TGCGCCAGCAGCCCCTCCCGGAAGGGGGTGAGCTACGAGCAGTACTTC.

In this sample, this clone turned up once. V is TRBV3-1 (or the pseudogene TRBV3-2) and J is TRBJ2-7; TRBD1 matches at 7 bases. The CDR3 sequence is 12 residues long. V shed 4 bases and J 6 bases; nucleotides not matched to a gene: 3. The germline V gene has CDR1 LGHDT and CDR2 YNNKEL (reference sequence). CDR3 sequence reads: CASSRQGTEQYF. The CDR3 bases are TGTGCCAGCAGCCGACAGGGTACCGAGCAGTACTTC.

This clone was counted a single time. The chain uses TRBV10-3 and TRBJ2-3, with D maybe TRBD1 (6 bases). V was pared by 6 bases and J by 2 bases, with 18 bases between. Germline CDR1 reads ENHRY; CDR2 reads SYGVKD. This CDR3 has 16 residues. The CDR3 sequence: CAIRVSTGFFTDTQYF. CDR3 DNA sequence: TGTGCCATCAGGGTATCGACAGGTTTTTTCACAGATACGCAGTATTTT.

This rearrangement joins TRBV7-2 to TRBJ2-1, with a weak D call TRBD2 (6 bases). Germline assignment: CDR1 SGHTA and CDR2 FQGNSA. The CDR3 is made up of 15 amino acids. V lost 6 bases, J lost 7 bases, and 19 bases lay in between. The CDR3 DNA is TGTGCCAGCAGTTCCCTAGCGCCCCCGGGGAATGAGCAGTTCTTC. Its protein product is CASSSLAPPGNEQFF.

This chain uses TRBV28 with TRBJ1-2; 11 bases line up with TRBD1. CDR1 is MDHEN and CDR2 is SYDVKM in the germline V gene. The trim removed 5 bases at V and 4 bases at J, leaving 6 bases unmatched. The length of the CDR3 is 15 residues. CDR3 bases: TGTGCCAGCAGTCCAGGGACAGGGGGGATCTATGGCTACACCTTC. It codes for CASSPGTGGIYGYTF.

The chain combines TRBV7-9 with TRBJ2-5, with D tentatively TRBD1 (6 bases). Looked up from germline, CDR1 is SEHNR and CDR2 is FQNEAQ (reference sequence). V was trimmed by 3 bases and J by 6 bases, leaving 14 bases between them. The CDR3 sequence is 14 residues long. CDR3 amino acids: CASSFARGEKTQYF. Here the CDR3 DNA reads TGTGCCAGCAGCTTTGCCAGGGGTGAGAAGACCCAGTACTTC. The full variable domain, rest sourced from reference TRBV7-9 and TRBJ2-5, is DTGVSQNPRHKITKRGQNVTFRCDPISEHNRLYWYRQTLGQGPEFLTYFQNEAQLEKSRLLSDRFSAERPKGSFSTLEIQRTEQGDSAMYLCASSFARGEKTQYFGPGTRLLVL.

This clone was picked up one time. The gene calls are TRBV28 and TRBJ1-5, with 10 bases aligning to TRBD1. The CDR3 contains 16 residues. J was trimmed by 4 bases and V by 6 bases; bases with no gene match: 9. From germline, CDR1 is MDHEN and CDR2 SYDVKM. The DNA of the CDR3 is TGTGCCAGCAGCCCCGGGACAGGGGCCCTTAATCAGCCCCAGCATTTT. As protein: CASSPGTGALNQPQHF.

V and J are TRBV5-4 and TRBJ2-7; tentative D call: TRBD2 (5 bases). Germline V CDR1 and CDR2: SGHNT, YYREEE (reference sequence). Trimming cost V 4 bases and J 3 bases, with 11 bases left between them. There are 13 residues in the CDR3. The CDR3 DNA reads as TGTGCCAGCAGCCCCGCGGGCCGCTACGAGCAGTACTTC. Residues: CASSPAGRYEQYF. Based on the CDR3 plus reference TRBV5-4 and TRBJ2-7, the full variable domain is ETGVTQSPTHLIKTRGQQVTLRCSSQSGHNTVSWYQQALGQGPQFIFQYYREEENGRGNFPPRFSGLQFPNYSSELNVNALELDDSALYLCASSPAGRYEQYFGPGTRLTVT.

The rearrangement uses TRBV5-1 and TRBJ2-7; 11 bases are a match to TRBD1. In germline, CDR1 is SGHRS, CDR2 YFSETQ. With 4 bases clipped from V and 7 bases from J, the junction kept 10 bases outside the gene matches. The CDR3 runs 15 residues. The CDR3 here is CASSPGTGGVGEQYF. The CDR3 nucleotides are TGCGCCAGCAGCCCGGGGACAGGGGGTGTGGGGGAGCAGTACTTC. Full variable domain (missing parts from reference TRBV5-1 and TRBJ2-7): KAGVTQTPRYLIKTRGQQVTLSCSPISGHRSVSWYQQTPGQGLQFLFEYFSETQRNKGNFPGRFSGRQFSNSRSEMNVSTLELGDSALYLCASSPGTGGVGEQYFGPGTRLTVT.

The gene calls are TRBV7-9 and TRBJ1-1; 7 bases line up with TRBD1. V was clipped by 6 bases and J by 4 bases; unmatched bases: 8. This CDR3 comprises 14 residues. CDR1 SEHNR and CDR2 FQNEAQ come from the germline V gene (reference sequence). The CDR3 sequence is CASSPDRVTTEAFF. CDR3 bases: TGTGCCAGCAGTCCCGACAGGGTCACCACTGAAGCTTTCTTT.

This chain uses TRBV11-2 with TRBJ2-3; 9 nucleotides line up with TRBD2. The CDR3 has 18 amino acids. Germline CDR1 SGHAT, CDR2 FQNNGV. Germline trimming cut 5 bases from V and 2 bases from J; bases unmatched to any gene: 14. CDR3 region: CASSPSAGAGGLTDTQYF. As DNA, the CDR3 is TGTGCCAGCAGCCCTAGCGCAGGGGCGGGGGGGCTCACAGATACGCAGTATTTT.

The J gene is TRBJ2-3, the V gene TRBV6-6; 12 bases match TRBD2. The length of the CDR3 is 14 residues. V lost 11 bases to trimming and J lost 2 bases; unmatched junction nucleotides: 5. CDR1 is MNHNY, CDR2 SVGAGI, per germline (reference sequence). The CDR3 loop is CAATSGGNTDTQYF. DNA for the CDR3: TGTGCCGCCACTAGCGGGGGGAACACAGATACGCAGTATTTT.

The J gene is TRBJ2-7, the V gene TRBV4-1; TRBD2 might be the D (6 bases). CDR3 length equals 16 residues. V dropped 2 bases and J dropped 1 base, with 15 bases sitting between them. Germline CDR1 is MGHRA and CDR2 is YSYEKL. CDR3 nucleotides: TGCGCCAGCAGCCAAATGGGGGGTGGGGGATCCTACGAGCAGTACTTC. Translation gives CASSQMGGGGSYEQYF.

The J gene is TRBJ2-3, the V gene TRBV4-1; the match to TRBD2 covers 11 bases. The CDR3 is 16 residues long. The V segment lost 5 bases and the J segment 2 bases; nucleotides outside the gene matches: 6. CDR1 MGHRA and CDR2 YSYEKL come from the germline V gene. In nucleotides, the CDR3 is TGCGCCAGCAGCTTCAGACTAGCGGGACCCACAGATACGCAGTATTTT. Protein sequence: CASSFRLAGPTDTQYF.

The V call is TRBV19, the J call TRBJ1-5; 8 positions agree with TRBD1. J gave up 4 bases and V 1 base, and 3 bases lay outside the gene matches. Germline CDR1 is LNHDA and CDR2 is SQIVND (reference sequence). CDR3 length: 15 residues. The CDR3 nucleotides read TGTGCCAGTAGTATAGTCTACAGGGGGAATCAGCCCCAGCATTTT. This codes for CASSIVYRGNQPQHF.

This clone appeared once. The gene calls are TRBV27 and TRBJ1-1; D ambiguous. Trimming shortened V by 7 bases and J by 4 bases, and 16 bases separated the two germline ends. Looked up from germline, CDR1 is MNHEY and CDR2 is SMNVEV (reference sequence). The length of the CDR3 is 14 residues. The CDR3 reads CASTNDPAVTEAFF. For the CDR3, the DNA is TGTGCCAGCACAAACGACCCGGCGGTCACTGAAGCTTTCTTT.

The genes are TRBV27 and TRBJ2-5; 8 bases fit TRBD2. The CDR3 consists of 15 residues. Germline CDR1 reads MNHEY; CDR2 reads SMNVEV (reference sequence). The V and J ends lost 6 bases and 5 bases, in that order; junction bases with no gene match: 11. CDR3 sequence reads: CASSDRGGLLETQYF. CDR3 nucleotides: TGTGCCAGCAGCGATCGGGGGGGGCTACTCGAGACCCAGTACTTC.

The chain employs TRBV11-3 and TRBJ2-5, with 9 bases that match TRBD1. Germline CDR1 is SGHNT and CDR2 is YENEEA. V was clipped by 2 bases and J by 4 bases; unmatched bases: 2. The CDR3 is 14 residues long. The CDR3 loop is CASSLRQGVETQYF. The DNA of the CDR3 is TGTGCCAGCAGCTTAAGACAGGGGGTAGAGACCCAGTACTTC.

This clone was observed a single time. With a much larger clone just one base away, this may be a read error. Additional DNA sequences in this sample encode the identical CDR3. V is TRBV6-5 and J is TRBJ2-7; the match to TRBD1 covers 9 bases. Unmatched junction bases numbered 2, after V lost 5 bases and J lost 0 bases. From germline, CDR1 is MNHEY and CDR2 SVGAGI. The CDR3 totals 14 residues. CDR3 in DNA: TGTGCCAGCAGTCCGACAGGGGGCTCCTACGAGCAGTACTTC. It is translated as CASSPTGGSYEQYF.

CDR3 nucleotides: TGTGCCAGTAGTCCGCAGGGACTAGCGGGAGGACACAATGAGCAGTTCTTC. This sequence encodes CASSPQGLAGGHNEQFF. The genes are TRBV19 and TRBJ2-1, with 15 nucleotides matching TRBD2. The CDR3 consists of 17 residues. Germline CDR1 LNHDA, CDR2 SQIVND (reference sequence). The trim removed 5 bases at V and 5 bases at J, leaving 7 bases unmatched.